This T cell receptor (beta chain) was retrieved from a study of T cell responses to AZD1222 COVID-19 vaccine. Findings and limits, study-wide: At study baseline, merely about 6 AZD1222 recipients were seropositive. Sampling that yielded the repertoires occurred only after the peak T cell response. Nearly half of the spike-specific TCRs reportedly recognize variant regions that carry no mutations.

A remark on this clone: Its antigen remains unknown.

Profiled with immunoSEQ multiplex PCR; TCRdb holds only in-frame clones, not every one. The top ten clones hold about 9.3% of a sample with tens of thousands of clones, roughly nine tenths of them seen once. The CDR3 sequence is 13 residues long. The V end lost 1 base, the J end lost 3 bases, and 6 bases lay between the germline ends. J is TRBJ2-5 and V is TRBV12-3 or TRBV12-4, with TRBD1 as a possible D gene (6 bases). The sample consisted of peripheral blood, taken 28 days after the second AZD1222 dose. The receptor was derived from an adult who received the AZD1222 COVID-19 vaccine. The CDR3 sequence: CASSLDREETQYF. CDR3 bases: TGTGCCAGCAGTTTAGACAGGGAAGAGACCCAGTACTTC.